The T cell receptor (beta chain) described here comes from a study of T cell changes during pregnancy in multiple sclerosis. Measured with immunoSEQ multiplex PCR; TCRdb has only the in-frame clones, and not every one. The sample comprises about 28,000 clones, around nine tenths of which are singletons, and 6% to 6.5% rests with the top ten. Germline trimming cut 4 bases from V and 8 bases from J; bases unmatched to any gene: 13. Germline CDR1 and CDR2: LNHDA and SQIVND (reference sequence). The CDR3 is made up of 16 amino acids. The sample was CD8+ T cells from peripheral blood mononuclear cells, taken before pregnancy. The V gene is TRBV19, the J gene TRBJ2-1, with TRBD1 identical over 8 bases. This TCR came from a female donor with multiple sclerosis, enrolled in a pregnancy study. CDR3 in amino acids: CASSTWGQGARDEQFF. The CDR3, as DNA: TGTGCCAGTAGTACGTGGGGCCAGGGGGCACGGGATGAGCAGTTCTTC.